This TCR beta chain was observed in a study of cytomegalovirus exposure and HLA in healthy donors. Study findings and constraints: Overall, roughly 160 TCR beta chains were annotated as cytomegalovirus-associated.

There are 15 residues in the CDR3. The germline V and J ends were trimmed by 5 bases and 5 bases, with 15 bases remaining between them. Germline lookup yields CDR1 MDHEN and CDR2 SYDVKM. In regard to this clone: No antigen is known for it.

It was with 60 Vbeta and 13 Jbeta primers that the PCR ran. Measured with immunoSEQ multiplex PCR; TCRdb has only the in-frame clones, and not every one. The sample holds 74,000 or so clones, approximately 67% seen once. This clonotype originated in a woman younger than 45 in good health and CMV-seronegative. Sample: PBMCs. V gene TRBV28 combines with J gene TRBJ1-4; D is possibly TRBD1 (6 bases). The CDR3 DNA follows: TGTGCCAGCAGTGATACCCGGGACATGAATGAAAAACTGTTTTTT. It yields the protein CASSDTRDMNEKLFF.